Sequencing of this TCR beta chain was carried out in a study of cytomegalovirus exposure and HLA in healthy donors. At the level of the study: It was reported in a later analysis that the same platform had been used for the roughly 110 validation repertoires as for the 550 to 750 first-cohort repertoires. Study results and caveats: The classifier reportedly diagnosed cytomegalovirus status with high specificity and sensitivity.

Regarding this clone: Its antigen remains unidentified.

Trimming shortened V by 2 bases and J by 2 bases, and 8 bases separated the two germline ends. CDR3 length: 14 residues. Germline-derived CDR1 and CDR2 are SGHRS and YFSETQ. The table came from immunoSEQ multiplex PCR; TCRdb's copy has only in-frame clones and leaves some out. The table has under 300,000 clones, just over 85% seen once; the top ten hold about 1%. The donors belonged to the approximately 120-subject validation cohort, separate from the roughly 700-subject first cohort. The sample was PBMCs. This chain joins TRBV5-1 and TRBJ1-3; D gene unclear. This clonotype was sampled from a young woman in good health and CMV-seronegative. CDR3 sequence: CASSFEGAGNTIYF. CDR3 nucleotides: TGCGCCAGCAGCTTCGAGGGAGCTGGAAACACCATATATTTT.